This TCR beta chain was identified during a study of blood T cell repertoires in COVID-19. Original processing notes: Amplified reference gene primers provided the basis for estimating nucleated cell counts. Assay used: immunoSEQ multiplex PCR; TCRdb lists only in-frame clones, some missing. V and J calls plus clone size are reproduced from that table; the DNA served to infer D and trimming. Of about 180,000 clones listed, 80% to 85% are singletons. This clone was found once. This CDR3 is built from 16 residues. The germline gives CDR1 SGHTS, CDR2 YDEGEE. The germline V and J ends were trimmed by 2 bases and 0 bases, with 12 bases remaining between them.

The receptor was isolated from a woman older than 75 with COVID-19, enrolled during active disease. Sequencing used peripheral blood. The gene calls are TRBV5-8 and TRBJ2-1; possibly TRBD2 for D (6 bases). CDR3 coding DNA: TGTGCCAGCAGCTTCATTGGGACTGTCTCCTACAATGAGCAGTTCTTC. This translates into CASSFIGTVSYNEQFF.